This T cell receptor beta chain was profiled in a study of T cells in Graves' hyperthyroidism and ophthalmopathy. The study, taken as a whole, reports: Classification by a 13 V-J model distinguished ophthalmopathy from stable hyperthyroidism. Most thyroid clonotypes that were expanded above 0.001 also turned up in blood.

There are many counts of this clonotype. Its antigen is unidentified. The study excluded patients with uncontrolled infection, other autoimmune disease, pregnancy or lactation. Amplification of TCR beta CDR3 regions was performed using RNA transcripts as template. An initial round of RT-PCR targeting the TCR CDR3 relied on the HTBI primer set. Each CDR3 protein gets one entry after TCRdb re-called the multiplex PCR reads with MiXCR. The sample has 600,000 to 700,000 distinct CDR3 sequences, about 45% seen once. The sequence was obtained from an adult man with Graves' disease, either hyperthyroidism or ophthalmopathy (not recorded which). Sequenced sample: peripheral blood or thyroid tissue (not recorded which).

The CDR3 is CAISENTEAFF. The DNA of the CDR3 is TGTGCCATCAGTGAAAACACTGAAGCTTTCTTT. The rearrangement joins TRBV10-3 to TRBJ1-1; the D is unclear. The V end lost 3 bases, the J end lost 2 bases, and 1 base lay between the germline ends. Germline assignment: CDR1 ENHRY and CDR2 SYGVKD. The CDR3 spans 11 residues.